Presented here are 19 T cell receptor beta chains from one specimen sequenced in a study of cytomegalovirus exposure and HLA in healthy donors. The study ran its PCR with 60 Vbeta and 13 Jbeta primers. Measured with immunoSEQ multiplex PCR; TCRdb has only the in-frame clones, and not every one. This table has under 150,000 clones, around 10% appearing once. Sequencing used PBMCs. The receptors originated from a man aged 30 to 39 in good health and CMV-seronegative.

The V and J genes are TRBV11-2 and TRBJ1-1; perhaps TRBD1 as D (6 bases). The germline V gene encodes CDR1 SGHAT and CDR2 FQNNGV. Trimming removed 4 bases from V and 1 base from J, with 16 bases in between. The CDR3 consists of 16 residues. The chain's CDR3 is CASSSLGGASNTEAFF. CDR3 sequence (DNA): TGTGCCAGCAGCTCGTTGGGGGGGGCCTCGAACACTGAAGCTTTCTTT.

The chain uses TRBV6-6 and TRBJ2-2; D possibly corresponds to TRBD1 (6 bases). The V end was cut by 1 base, the J end by 3 bases, with 9 bases between. The CDR3 has 15 amino acids. Germline V lookup: CDR1 MNHNY, CDR2 SVGAGI (reference sequence). CDR3 protein: CASSYYRAHTGELFF. As DNA, the CDR3 is TGTGCCAGCAGTTACTACAGGGCACACACCGGGGAGCTGTTTTTT.

The rearrangement links TRBV5-1 to TRBJ2-7, with 7 bases aligning to TRBD1. This CDR3 contains 18 residues. V lost 3 bases, J lost 3 bases, and 18 bases stayed unmatched. CDR1 is SGHRS and CDR2 is YFSETQ in the germline V gene. The CDR3 DNA reads TGCGCCAGCAGCTCCAAAAGAAGGCCTGGGACAGAAGACTACGAGCAGTACTTC. Translated: CASSSKRRPGTEDYEQYF. Variable domain in full (rest from reference TRBV5-1 and TRBJ2-7): KAGVTQTPRYLIKTRGQQVTLSCSPISGHRSVSWYQQTPGQGLQFLFEYFSETQRNKGNFPGRFSGRQFSNSRSEMNVSTLELGDSALYLCASSSKRRPGTEDYEQYFGPGTRLTVT.

This clone occurred a few times. V is TRBV7-9 and J is TRBJ1-4, with D unclear. Germline V gene lookup returns CDR1 SEHNR and CDR2 FQNEAQ (reference sequence). This CDR3 has 16 amino acids. The V end lost 4 bases, the J end lost 0 bases, and 12 bases lay between the germline ends. The chain's CDR3 is CASSSGLPATNEKLFF. As DNA, the CDR3 is TGTGCCAGCAGCTCAGGACTGCCCGCAACTAATGAAAAACTGTTTTTT.

V usage is TRBV7-9 and J usage is TRBJ1-2; D uncertain. The CDR3 spans 15 residues. V gave up 1 base and J gave up 4 bases, with 13 bases separating them. The germline V gene encodes CDR1 SEHNR and CDR2 FQNEAQ (reference sequence). The CDR3 nucleotides are TGTGCCAGCAGCTTAGTAGACACCAGTACCTATGGCTACACCTTC. Amino acid sequence: CASSLVDTSTYGYTF.

This clone has just a few counts. This chain links TRBV14 with TRBJ2-3, with D perhaps TRBD2 (6 bases). The CDR3 runs to 13 residues. Trimming removed 6 bases at V and 9 bases at J, with 16 bases between. The germline gives CDR1 SGHDN, CDR2 FVKESK. CDR3 bases: TGTGCCAGCAGTCTACCTCCGGGAGTAACGCAGTATTTT. This translates into CASSLPPGVTQYF.

This chain uses TRBV12-5 with TRBJ1-4; 9 bases line up with TRBD1. This CDR3 is built from 14 residues. V was clipped by 9 bases and J by 7 bases; unmatched bases: 9. Germline CDR1 LGHNT, CDR2 FRNRAP. The CDR3 nucleotides are TGTGCTAGCGGGACCGGGACAGGGACTGAAAAACTGTTTTTT. Its protein product is CASGTGTGTEKLFF.

This rearrangement joins TRBV25-1 to TRBJ1-2; the D is unclear. Trimming shortened V by 2 bases and J by 8 bases, and 24 bases separated the two germline ends. The CDR3 runs 17 residues. Germline V gene lookup returns CDR1 MGHDK and CDR2 SYGVNS. CDR3 sequence: CASSEVSIGIPFRGYTF. In DNA, the CDR3 is TGTGCCAGCAGTGAAGTTTCTATCGGGATCCCTTTTCGGGGCTACACCTTC.

The chain couples TRBV27 to TRBJ2-7, with a possible D match to TRBD1 (5 bases). CDR3 length equals 15 residues. Deletions cut 6 bases from V and 0 bases from J, with 15 bases between. Germline V gives CDR1 MNHEY, CDR2 SMNVEV (reference sequence). CDR3 residues: CASRLKTDNSYEQYF. The DNA for the CDR3 is TGTGCCAGCAGACTAAAGACAGATAACTCCTACGAGCAGTACTTC.

This clone has a count of ten or more. The J gene is TRBJ1-5, the V gene TRBV5-6, with TRBD1 identical over 12 bases. V shed 1 base, J shed 6 bases, and the junction held 5 bases outside the gene matches. Germline CDR1 is SGHDT and CDR2 is YYEEEE. The CDR3 extends over 16 amino acids. CDR3 residues: CASSLWWGQGAQPQHF. The CDR3 DNA is TGTGCCAGCAGCTTGTGGTGGGGACAGGGGGCTCAGCCCCAGCATTTT.

The J gene is TRBJ2-1, the V gene TRBV4-3; 8 positions match TRBD2. V trimming: 0 bases; J trimming: 6 bases; junction bases outside the gene matches: 10. This CDR3 has 17 amino acids. Germline V gene data show CDR1 as LGHNA and CDR2 as YSLEER. CDR3 sequence reads: CASSQDPVGGAVNEQFF. Here the CDR3 DNA reads TGCGCCAGCAGCCAAGATCCGGTCGGGGGGGCAGTCAATGAGCAGTTCTTC.

The chain carries TRBV25-1 and TRBJ2-1; 10 nucleotides line up with TRBD2. The CDR3 runs to 16 residues. The V and J ends lost 3 bases and 2 bases, in that order; junction bases with no gene match: 4. Germline CDR1 reads MGHDK; CDR2 reads SYGVNS. The DNA of the CDR3 is TGTGCCAGCAGTGAGAAGGGACTAGCGCCCTACAATGAGCAGTTCTTC. It codes for CASSEKGLAPYNEQFF.

This clone came up a few times. In DNA form, the CDR3 reads TGTGCCAGCAGCTTATCAGGGATCGAGCAGTACTTC. Translating it yields CASSLSGIEQYF. This sequence joins TRBV7-2 and TRBJ2-7; D might be TRBD1 (5 bases). Trimming shortened V by 2 bases and J by 6 bases, and 8 bases separated the two germline ends. The CDR3 totals 12 residues. CDR1 SGHTA and CDR2 FQGNSA come from the germline V gene.

V is TRBV4-3 and J is TRBJ2-7; a weak D match, TRBD1 (6 bases). There are 13 residues in the CDR3. From germline, CDR1 is LGHNA and CDR2 YSLEER. Trimming left V 2 bases short and J 3 bases short, with 8 bases between. This chain's CDR3 is CASSQQQGYEQYF. For the CDR3, the DNA is TGCGCCAGCAGCCAACAACAGGGCTACGAGCAGTACTTC.

This clone was found a few times. This chain joins TRBV5-1 and TRBJ2-5; maybe TRBD2 (5 bases). Between the trimmed V and J ends, which lost 3 bases and 7 bases, there was a span of 22 bases. Germline V CDR1 and CDR2: SGHRS, YFSETQ. The CDR3 has 16 residues. The chain's CDR3 is CASSSPQAFLRGTQYF. In nucleotides, the CDR3 is TGCGCCAGCAGCTCCCCCCAGGCCTTCTTACGGGGGACCCAGTACTTC. The whole variable domain, filled in from reference TRBV5-1 and TRBJ2-5, reads KAGVTQTPRYLIKTRGQQVTLSCSPISGHRSVSWYQQTPGQGLQFLFEYFSETQRNKGNFPGRFSGRQFSNSRSEMNVSTLELGDSALYLCASSSPQAFLRGTQYFGPGTRLLVL.

This clone occurred once. The chain joins TRBV7-8 to TRBJ2-1; 7 positions agree with TRBD2. The J segment lost 9 bases and the V segment lost 0 bases, leaving 5 bases of the junction unmatched. Looked up from germline, CDR1 is SGHVS and CDR2 is FQNEAQ. The CDR3 contains 14 residues. Here the CDR3 reads CASSLAGGSGEQFF. The CDR3 region has the DNA TGTGCCAGCAGCTTAGCGGGGGGGTCCGGTGAGCAGTTCTTC.

The table lists this clone with a few counts. The J gene is TRBJ2-7, the V gene TRBV28; 11 nucleotides line up with TRBD2. In germline, CDR1 is MDHEN, CDR2 SYDVKM. V shed 6 bases, J shed 3 bases, and the junction held 4 bases outside the gene matches. The CDR3 sequence is 14 residues long. DNA for the CDR3: TGTGCCAGCAGGCTAGCGGGAGGACTCTACGAGCAGTACTTC. Protein sequence: CASRLAGGLYEQYF.

The chain links TRBV11-2 to TRBJ2-5, with TRBD2 matching over 7 bases. The tail of the sequence fits TRBJ2-7 better, so the J call may be wrong. The CDR3 loop spans 15 amino acids. CDR1 and CDR2 (germline): SGHAT, FQNNGV. In DNA, the CDR3 is TGTGCCAGCAGCGCCGGGAGCGGGGAGTTATCCGAGCAGTACTTC. Protein: CASSAGSGELSEQYF.

Concerning this clone: This sample includes further DNA sequences coding for the same CDR3. The chain has TRBV6-5 and TRBJ2-3; D might be TRBD1 (5 bases). V lost 2 bases, J lost 0 bases, and 9 bases lay in between. CDR3 length equals 15 residues. Germline CDR1 reads MNHEY; CDR2 reads SVGAGI. For the CDR3, the DNA is TGTGCCAGCAGTTACGGGCAGGGTAGCACAGATACGCAGTATTTT. Translated, it gives CASSYGQGSTDTQYF.